This T cell receptor (beta chain) appears in the sequencing data of a study of CD8 T cells in ankylosing spondylitis. Findings and caveats of the study: It appeared that ankylosing spondylitis blood was characterized by a TCR beta motif of several highly homologous variants.

This clonotype was detected many times. As yet, its antigen is unknown. Per germline, CDR1 SQVTM and CDR2 ANQGSEA. The CDR3 has 15 residues. Between the trimmed V and J ends, which lost 7 bases and 6 bases, there was a span of 21 bases. A single record per CDR3 protein comes from TCRdb applying MiXCR to the 5' RACE reads. The profile shows about 540,000 distinct CDR3 sequences, about an eighth of them singletons. Sequencing was carried out using blood, either unsorted or a sorted T cell fraction (not recorded which). The TCR originated in a male donor with ankylosing spondylitis. V usage is TRBV29-1 and J usage is TRBJ2-2, with D possibly TRBD2 on 6 matching bases. CDR3 in amino acids: CSALFSDLASGELFF. The CDR3 nucleotides read TGCAGCGCCCTATTCTCAGACCTAGCGTCCGGGGAGCTGTTTTTT.